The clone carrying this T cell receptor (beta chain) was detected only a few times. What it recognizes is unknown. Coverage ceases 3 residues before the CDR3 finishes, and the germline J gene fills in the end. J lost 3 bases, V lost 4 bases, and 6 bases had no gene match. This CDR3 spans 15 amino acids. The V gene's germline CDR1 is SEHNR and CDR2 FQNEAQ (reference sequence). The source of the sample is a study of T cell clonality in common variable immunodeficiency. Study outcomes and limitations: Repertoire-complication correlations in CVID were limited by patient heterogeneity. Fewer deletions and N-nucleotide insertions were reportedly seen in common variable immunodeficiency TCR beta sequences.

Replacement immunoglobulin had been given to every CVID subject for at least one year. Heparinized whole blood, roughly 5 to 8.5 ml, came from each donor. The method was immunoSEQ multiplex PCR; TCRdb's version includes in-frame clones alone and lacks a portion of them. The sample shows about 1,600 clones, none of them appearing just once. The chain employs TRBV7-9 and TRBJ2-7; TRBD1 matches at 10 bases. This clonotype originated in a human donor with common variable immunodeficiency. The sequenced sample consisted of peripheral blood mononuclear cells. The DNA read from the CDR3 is TGTGCCAGCAGCTCCGGGACAGGGGTTTTCTACGAG. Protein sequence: CASSSGTGVFYE. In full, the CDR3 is CASSSGTGVFYEQYF.